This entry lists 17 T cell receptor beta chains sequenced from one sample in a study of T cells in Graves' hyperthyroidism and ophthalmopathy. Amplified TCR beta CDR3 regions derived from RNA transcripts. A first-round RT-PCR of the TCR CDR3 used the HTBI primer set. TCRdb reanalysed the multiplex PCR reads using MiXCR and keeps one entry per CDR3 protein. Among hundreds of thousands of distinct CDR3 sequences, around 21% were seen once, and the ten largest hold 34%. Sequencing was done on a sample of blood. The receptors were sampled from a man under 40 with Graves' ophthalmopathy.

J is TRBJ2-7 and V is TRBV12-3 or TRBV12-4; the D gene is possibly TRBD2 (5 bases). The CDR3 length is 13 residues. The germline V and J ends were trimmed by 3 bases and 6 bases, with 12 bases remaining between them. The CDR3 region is CASSFSGPGEQYF. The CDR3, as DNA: TGTGCCAGCAGTTTCAGCGGCCCGGGCGAGCAGTACTTC.

The DNA of the CDR3 is TGTGCCAGCAGTTATCCGGGAGATGGCACAGATACGCAGTATTTT. Translating it yields CASSYPGDGTDTQYF. The chain couples TRBV6-2 or TRBV6-3 to TRBJ2-3, with D possibly matching TRBD2 (6 bases). The V end lost 3 bases, the J end lost 1 base, and 11 bases lay between the germline ends. Germline V lookup: CDR1 MNHEY, CDR2 SVGEGT. The CDR3 runs to 15 residues.

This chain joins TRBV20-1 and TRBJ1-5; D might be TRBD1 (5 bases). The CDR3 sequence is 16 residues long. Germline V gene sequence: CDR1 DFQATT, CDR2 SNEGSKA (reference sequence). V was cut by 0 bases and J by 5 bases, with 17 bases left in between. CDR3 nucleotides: TGCAGTGCTAGAGATGTAAGGGACTCGCTATATCAGCCCCAGCATTTT. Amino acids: CSARDVRDSLYQPQHF.

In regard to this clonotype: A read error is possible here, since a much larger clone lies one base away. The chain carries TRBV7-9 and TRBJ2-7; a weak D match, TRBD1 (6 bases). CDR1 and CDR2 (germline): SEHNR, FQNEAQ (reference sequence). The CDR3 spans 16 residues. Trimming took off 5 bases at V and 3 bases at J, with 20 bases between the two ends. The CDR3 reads CASSQGVARGLYEQYF. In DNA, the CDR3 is TGTGCCAGCAGCCAAGGGGTAGCCAGGGGCCTCTACGAGCAGTACTTC.

The CDR3 DNA is TGTGCCTGGAGTGTACTTGGGGGCAAGAACACTGAAGCTTTCTTT. The encoded protein is CAWSVLGGKNTEAFF. The gene calls are TRBV30 and TRBJ1-1; possible D gene TRBD1, 6 bases. Trimming pared 0 bases from V and 1 base from J, leaving 12 bases between. Germline CDR1 is GTSNPN and CDR2 is SVGIG (reference sequence). This CDR3 comprises 15 residues.

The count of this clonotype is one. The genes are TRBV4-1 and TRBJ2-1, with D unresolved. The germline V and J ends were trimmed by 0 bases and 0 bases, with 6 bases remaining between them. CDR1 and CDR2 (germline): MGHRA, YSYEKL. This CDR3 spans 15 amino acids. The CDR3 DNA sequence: TGCGCCAGCAGCCAAGAGGCGAGCTCCTACAATGAGCAGTTCTTC. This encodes CASSQEASSYNEQFF.

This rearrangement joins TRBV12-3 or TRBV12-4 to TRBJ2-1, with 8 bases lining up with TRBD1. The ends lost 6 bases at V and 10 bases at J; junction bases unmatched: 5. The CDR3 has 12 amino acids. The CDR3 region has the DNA TGTGCCAGCAGACAGGGGGGCCTCGAGCAGTTCTTC. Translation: CASRQGGLEQFF.

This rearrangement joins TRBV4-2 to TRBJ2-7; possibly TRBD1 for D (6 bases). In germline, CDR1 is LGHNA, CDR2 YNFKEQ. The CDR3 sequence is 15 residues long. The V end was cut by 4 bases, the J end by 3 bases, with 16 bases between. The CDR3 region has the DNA TGTGCCAGCAGCCTAAGATTTAAACAGGGCTACGAGCAGTACTTC. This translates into CASSLRFKQGYEQYF.

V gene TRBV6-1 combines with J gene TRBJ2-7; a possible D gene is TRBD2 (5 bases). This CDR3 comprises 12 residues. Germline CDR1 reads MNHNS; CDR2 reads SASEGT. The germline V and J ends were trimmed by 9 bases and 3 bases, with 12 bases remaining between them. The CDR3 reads CASTLGSYEQYF. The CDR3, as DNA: TGTGCCAGTACATTAGGGAGCTACGAGCAGTACTTC.

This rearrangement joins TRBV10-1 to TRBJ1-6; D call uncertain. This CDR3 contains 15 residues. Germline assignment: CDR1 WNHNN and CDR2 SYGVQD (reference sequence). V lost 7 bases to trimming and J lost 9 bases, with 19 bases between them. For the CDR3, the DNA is TGCGCCAGCAAGCAAGGGCCGGTTCTTAGTTCACCCCTCCACTTT. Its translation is CASKQGPVLSSPLHF.

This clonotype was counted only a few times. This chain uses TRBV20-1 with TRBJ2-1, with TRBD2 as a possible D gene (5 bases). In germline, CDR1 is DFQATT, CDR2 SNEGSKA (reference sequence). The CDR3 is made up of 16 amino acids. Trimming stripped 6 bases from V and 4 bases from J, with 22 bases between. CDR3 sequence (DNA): TGCAGTGCCCTCCTACCGTTTTCGGGAAGATACAATGAGCAGTTCTTC. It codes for CSALLPFSGRYNEQFF.

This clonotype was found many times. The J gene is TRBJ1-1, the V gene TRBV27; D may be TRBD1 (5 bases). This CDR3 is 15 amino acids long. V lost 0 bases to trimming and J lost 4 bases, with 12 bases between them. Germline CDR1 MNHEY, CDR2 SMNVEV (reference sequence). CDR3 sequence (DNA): TGTGCCAGCAGTTTATCGGGACCGGGGGGCACTGAAGCTTTCTTT. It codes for CASSLSGPGGTEAFF.

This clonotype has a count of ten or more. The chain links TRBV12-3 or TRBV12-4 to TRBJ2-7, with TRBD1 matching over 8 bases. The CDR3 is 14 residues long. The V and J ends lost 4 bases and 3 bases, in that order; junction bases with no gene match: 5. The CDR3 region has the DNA TGTGCCAGCAGTTCGACAGGGGAAAGCTACGAGCAGTACTTC. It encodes CASSSTGESYEQYF.

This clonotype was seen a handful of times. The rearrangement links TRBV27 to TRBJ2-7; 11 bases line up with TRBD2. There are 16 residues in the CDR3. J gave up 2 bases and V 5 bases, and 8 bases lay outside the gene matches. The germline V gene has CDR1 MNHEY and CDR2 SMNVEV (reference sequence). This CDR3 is CASSVDSGRAPYEQYF. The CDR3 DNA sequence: TGTGCCAGCAGTGTTGATAGCGGGAGGGCCCCCTACGAGCAGTACTTC.

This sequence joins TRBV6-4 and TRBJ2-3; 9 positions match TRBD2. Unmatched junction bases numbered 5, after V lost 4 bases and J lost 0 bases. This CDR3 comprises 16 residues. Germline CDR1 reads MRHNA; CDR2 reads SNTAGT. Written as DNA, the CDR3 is TGTGCCAGCAGTGGGGATAGCGGGAGTAGCACAGATACGCAGTATTTT. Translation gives CASSGDSGSSTDTQYF.

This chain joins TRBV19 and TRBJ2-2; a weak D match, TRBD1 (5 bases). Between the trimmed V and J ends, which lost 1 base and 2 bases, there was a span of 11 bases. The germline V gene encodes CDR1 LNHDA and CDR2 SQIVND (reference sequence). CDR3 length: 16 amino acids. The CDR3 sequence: CASSIVQGTNTGELFF. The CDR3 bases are TGTGCCAGTAGTATAGTTCAGGGTACAAACACCGGGGAGCTGTTTTTT. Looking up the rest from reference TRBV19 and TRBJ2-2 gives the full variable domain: DGGITQSPKYLFRKEGQNVTLSCEQNLNHDAMYWYRQDPGQGLRLIYYSQIVNDFQKGDIAEGYSVSREKKESFPLTVTSAQKNPTAFYLCASSIVQGTNTGELFFGEGSRLTVL.

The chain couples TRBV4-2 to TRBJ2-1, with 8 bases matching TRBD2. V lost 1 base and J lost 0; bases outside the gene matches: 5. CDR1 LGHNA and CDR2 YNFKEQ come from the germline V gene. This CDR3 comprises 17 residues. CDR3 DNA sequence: TGTGCCAGCAGCCAAGTCGAGCGGGAGCCCTCCTACAATGAGCAGTTCTTC. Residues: CASSQVEREPSYNEQFF.